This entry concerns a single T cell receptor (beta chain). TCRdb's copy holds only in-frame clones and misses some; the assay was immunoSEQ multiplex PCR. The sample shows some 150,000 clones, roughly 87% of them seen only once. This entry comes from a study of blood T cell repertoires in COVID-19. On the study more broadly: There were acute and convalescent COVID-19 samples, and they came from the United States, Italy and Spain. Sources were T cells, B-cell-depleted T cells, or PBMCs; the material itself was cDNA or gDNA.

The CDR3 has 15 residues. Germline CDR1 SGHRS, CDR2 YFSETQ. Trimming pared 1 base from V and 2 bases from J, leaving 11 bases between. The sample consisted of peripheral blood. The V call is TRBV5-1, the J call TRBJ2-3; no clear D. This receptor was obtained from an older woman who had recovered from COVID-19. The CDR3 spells CASSLLPQNTDTQYF. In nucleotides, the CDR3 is TGCGCCAGCAGCTTGCTCCCCCAGAACACAGATACGCAGTATTTT.